The 20 T cell receptor beta chains below all came from one sample that was sequenced in a study of OX40 agonist ivuxolimab in advanced cancers. TCRdb's table, derived via immunoSEQ multiplex PCR, lists solely in-frame clones and lacks some. The table records around 80,000 clones, about 85% of them present only once. The sample was CD4+ or CD8+ T cells sorted from blood, taken in a trial of the OX40 agonist ivuxolimab. The receptors were gathered from an adult with an advanced solid tumor such as melanoma, head and neck, liver or kidney cancer.

The chain has TRBV19 and TRBJ2-5, with D tentatively TRBD2 (5 bases). Looked up from germline, CDR1 is LNHDA and CDR2 is SQIVND (reference sequence). CDR3 length equals 14 residues. V gave up 5 bases and J gave up 3 bases, with 13 bases separating them. CDR3 bases: TGTGCCAGTAGTGTCTCCGGGATTAAAGAGACCCAGTACTTC. Its protein product is CASSVSGIKETQYF.

The V call is TRBV2, the J call TRBJ2-1; no reliable D call. Deletions cut 7 bases from V and 7 bases from J, with 17 bases between. The CDR3 consists of 14 residues. CDR1 and CDR2 (germline): SNHLY, FYNNEI. CDR3 sequence reads: CASTPFIGWNEQFF. The CDR3 DNA follows: TGTGCCAGCACTCCCTTTATAGGGTGGAATGAGCAGTTCTTC.

The chain is built from TRBV7-8 and TRBJ1-2; weak D call: TRBD1 (6 bases). V lost 5 bases, J lost 5 bases, and 21 bases lay in between. CDR3 length: 16 residues. The germline gives CDR1 SGHVS, CDR2 FQNEAQ. CDR3 residues: CASSPYWGGRSYGYTF. DNA of the CDR3: TGTGCCAGCAGCCCGTATTGGGGGGGCAGGTCGTATGGCTACACCTTC. The entire variable domain, with the rest obtained from reference TRBV7-8 and TRBJ1-2, is as follows: GAGVSQSPRYKVAKRGQDVALRCDPISGHVSLFWYQQALGQGPEFLTYFQNEAQLDKSGLPSDRFFAERPEGSVSTLKIQRTQQEDSAVYLCASSPYWGGRSYGYTFGSGTRLTVV.

The genes are TRBV7-2 and TRBJ1-3; D is unresolved. CDR1 is SGHTA, CDR2 FQGNSA, per germline. The germline V and J ends were trimmed by 2 bases and 1 base, with 0 bases remaining between them. This CDR3 is 12 amino acids long. CDR3 in amino acids: CASSLSGNTIYF. The CDR3 coding sequence is TGTGCCAGCAGCTTATCTGGAAACACCATATATTTT.

The chain carries TRBV2 and TRBJ2-7; 9 bases fit TRBD1. The germline CDR1 and CDR2 sequences are SNHLY and FYNNEI. The CDR3 has 16 residues. V gave up 6 bases and J gave up 1 base; unmatched junction bases: 10. CDR3 region: CASSADRGFSSYEQYF. The DNA for the CDR3 is TGTGCCAGCAGCGCAGACAGGGGGTTTTCATCCTACGAGCAGTACTTC.

V and J are TRBV5-6 and TRBJ2-5; D is possibly TRBD1 (5 bases). TRBJ2-7 explains the end of the DNA better; the J call may be wrong. The CDR3 consists of 12 residues. Germline loops: CDR1 SGHDT, CDR2 YYEEEE. CDR3 coding DNA: TGTGCCAGCAGCACCGGACAATTCGAGCAGTACTTC. As protein: CASSTGQFEQYF.

V usage is TRBV21-1 and J usage is TRBJ2-6; TRBD1 is the table's D call, not checked against the DNA. TRBV21-1 corresponds to a pseudogene. The CDR3 runs to 20 residues. The CDR3 DNA follows: TGTGCCAGCAGAATTTTCGCGGTCGGCAGGGCCCATTTCTGGGCCAACGTCCTGACTTTC. As protein: CASRIFAVGRAHFWANVLTF.

This chain connects TRBV7-8 to TRBJ1-5; the D gene is possibly TRBD1 (6 bases). Trimming pared 1 base from V and 6 bases from J, leaving 13 bases between. CDR1 and CDR2 (germline): SGHVS, FQNEAQ. This CDR3 is 15 amino acids long. The CDR3: CASSLERTESQPQHF. The CDR3 DNA follows: TGTGCCAGCAGCTTAGAACGGACAGAGAGTCAGCCCCAGCATTTT.

The gene calls are TRBV7-2 and TRBJ1-1, with D perhaps TRBD1 (5 bases). The V gene lost 5 bases and the J gene lost 5 bases, with 15 bases spanning the gap. CDR3 length equals 14 residues. Germline V gene sequence: CDR1 SGHTA, CDR2 FQGNSA. The CDR3 DNA reads as TGTGCCAGCAGCATCCTCACCGGGGGAACTGAAGCTTTCTTT. This encodes CASSILTGGTEAFF.

The V gene is TRBV11-2, the J gene TRBJ2-2, with a possible D match to TRBD2 (6 bases). This CDR3 is built from 16 residues. Trimming removed 4 bases at V and 0 bases at J, with 12 bases between. CDR1 is SGHAT and CDR2 is FQNNGV in the germline V gene. The CDR3 region has the DNA TGTGCCAGCAGCTCCTCCGGGGGAACGAACACCGGGGAGCTGTTTTTT. Translating gives CASSSSGGTNTGELFF.

The CDR3: CASSADMAGVPGELFF. The DNA of the CDR3 is TGTGCCAGCAGCGCGGACATGGCCGGGGTACCCGGGGAGCTGTTTTTT. This chain uses TRBV7-3 with TRBJ2-2; D may be TRBD1 or TRBD2 (5 bases each). V was trimmed by 5 bases and J by 6 bases, leaving 19 bases between them. CDR3 length: 16 residues. The germline gives CDR1 SGHTA, CDR2 FQGTGA.

This chain links TRBV4-1 with TRBJ2-3, with a possible D match to TRBD2 (5 bases). Germline CDR1 reads MGHRA; CDR2 reads YSYEKL. This CDR3 has 14 residues. Trimming pared 1 base from V and 5 bases from J, leaving 10 bases between. The CDR3 region has the DNA TGCGCCAGCAGCCAAGTCGGGGTGGGAGATACGCAGTATTTT. Protein sequence: CASSQVGVGDTQYF.

V is TRBV7-9 and J is TRBJ2-7; D gene unclear. Trimming removed 5 bases from V and 1 base from J, with 6 bases in between. The CDR3 sequence is 12 residues long. Germline loops: CDR1 SEHNR, CDR2 FQNEAQ (reference sequence). CDR3 sequence reads: CASSGQSYEQYF. The CDR3 DNA reads as TGTGCCAGCAGCGGGCAATCCTACGAGCAGTACTTC.

This rearrangement joins TRBV2 to TRBJ1-3; D not resolved. The CDR3 is 11 residues long. V was clipped by 10 bases and J by 3 bases, with 7 bases between them. Germline lookup yields CDR1 SNHLY and CDR2 FYNNEI. CDR3: CAKMDGNTIYF. Here the CDR3 DNA reads TGTGCCAAAATGGATGGAAACACCATATATTTT.

The rearrangement links TRBV28 to TRBJ1-4; D call uncertain. Germline CDR1 reads MDHEN; CDR2 reads SYDVKM. The CDR3 runs to 16 residues. Trimming shortened V by 2 bases and J by 0 bases, and 10 bases separated the two germline ends. In DNA form, the CDR3 reads TGTGCCAGCAGTTTAAAGGGTGCGGCAACTAATGAAAAACTGTTTTTT. Its translation: CASSLKGAATNEKLFF.

A single count supports this clone. The CDR3 protein is CASSPLGQNSGNTIYF. The DNA of the CDR3 is TGTGCCAGCTCACCGCTTGGACAGAACTCTGGAAACACCATATATTTT. V gene TRBV18 combines with J gene TRBJ1-3; D might be TRBD1 (6 bases). CDR1 and CDR2 from the germline V gene are KGHSH and LQKENI. The CDR3 is 16 residues long. Trimming pared 3 bases from V and 0 bases from J, leaving 12 bases between.

For the CDR3, the DNA is TGTGCCAGCAGCTCGAGTCTACTTAGCGGGGGAGTCTACAATGAGCAGTTCTTC. Protein: CASSSSLLSGGVYNEQFF. The chain uses TRBV5-6 and TRBJ2-1; 9 bases map to TRBD2. The germline V gene encodes CDR1 SGHDT and CDR2 YYEEEE. V lost 3 bases and J lost 3; bases outside the gene matches: 13. The CDR3 is made up of 18 amino acids.

The chain uses TRBV7-3 and TRBJ2-3, with TRBD2 identical over 7 bases. This CDR3 contains 15 residues. The germline gives CDR1 SGHTA, CDR2 FQGTGA. Trimming removed 5 bases from V and 5 bases from J; junction bases left unmatched: 10. The CDR3 DNA reads TGTGCCAGCAGCCAAAACGCCCGGGGGGTAGATACGCAGTATTTT. This codes for CASSQNARGVDTQYF.

Comment on this clone: The same CDR3 arises from other DNA sequences in this sample as well. The chain uses TRBV5-1 and TRBJ1-2, with D unclear. Trimming left V 4 bases short and J 2 bases short, with 6 bases between. Germline V gene data show CDR1 as SGHRS and CDR2 as YFSETQ. The CDR3 runs to 12 residues. CDR3 in amino acids: CASSPQNYGYTF. CDR3 nucleotide sequence: TGCGCCAGCAGCCCCCAGAACTATGGCTACACCTTC.

The chain links TRBV5-6 to TRBJ2-2; TRBD1 might be the D (6 bases). From germline, CDR1 is SGHDT and CDR2 YYEEEE. V dropped 5 bases and J dropped 2 bases, with 13 bases sitting between them. CDR3 length: 15 amino acids. This CDR3 is CASRDGQINTGELFF. The CDR3 bases are TGTGCCAGCAGGGACGGACAGATCAACACCGGGGAGCTGTTTTTT.